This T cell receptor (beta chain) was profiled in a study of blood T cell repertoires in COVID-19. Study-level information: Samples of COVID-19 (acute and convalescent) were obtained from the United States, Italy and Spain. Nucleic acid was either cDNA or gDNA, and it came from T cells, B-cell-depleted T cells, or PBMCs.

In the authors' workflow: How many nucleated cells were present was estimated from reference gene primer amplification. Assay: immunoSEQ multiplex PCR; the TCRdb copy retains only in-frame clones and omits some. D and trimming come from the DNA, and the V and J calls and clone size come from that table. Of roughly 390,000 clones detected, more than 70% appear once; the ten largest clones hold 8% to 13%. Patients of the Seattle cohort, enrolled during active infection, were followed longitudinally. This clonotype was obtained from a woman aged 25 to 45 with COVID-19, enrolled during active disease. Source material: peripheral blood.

CDR3 nucleotide sequence: TGCGCCAGCAGCCAAGATCAGTGGAAGGAGGATACGCAGTATTTT. Translated: CASSQDQWKEDTQYF. The gene calls are TRBV4-1 and TRBJ2-3; D ambiguous. The CDR3 loop spans 15 amino acids. Germline V gives CDR1 MGHRA, CDR2 YSYEKL. With 0 bases removed from V and 6 bases from J, the gap between germline ends came to 13 bases.